This T cell receptor (beta chain) emerged from a study of early T cells in non-severe SARS-CoV-2 infection (dated by TCRdb to about 2021). A note on the overall study: TCR sequencing used bulk RNA from unsorted whole blood, so alpha and beta chains could not be paired.

The cysteine opens and the phenylalanine closes a CDR3 of 13 amino acids. CDR3 DNA is the only sequence kept; it has 39 bases, read in frame from the first base. At the junction V is shortened by 6 bases and J by 5 bases; bases outside the gene matches: 3. The CDR1 and CDR2 encoded by the germline V gene are ENHRY and SYGVKD. A case-control design nested within a healthcare worker cohort in London, UK, was used, with weekly nasopharyngeal swab PCR tests and blood sampling performed. Healthcare workers were recruited between 23 and 31 March 2020, during the week of the UK lockdown, and were followed weekly for up to roughly 16 weeks. The paper as a whole reports these results and caveats: Matching against VDJdb was skewed toward anti-spike CD8 responses, likely underestimated virus-specific expansions, and missed private and CD4 specificities.

This clonotype was counted a few times. It lacks a known antigen. No qualities accompany the bases; no much larger clone lies one base away. The library was made by 5' RACE. Sequencing was performed on a NextSeq 500. Unique molecular identifiers were attached to individual cDNA molecules in the TCR library protocol so that sequencing error and PCR bias could be corrected. Sequencing covered both TCR alpha and beta chains, and within each sample the abundances of alpha and beta sequences were tightly co-correlated. The original methods were these. Decombinator V4 was used to annotate TCR sequences for V gene, J gene and CDR3. TCRs were defined as expanded if a significant change between any two time points was detected under a Poisson model with p below 0.0001. Abundances of TCRs were expressed as counts per million after normalisation to the total number of TCRs sequenced in each sample. MAIT TCRs were defined by TRAV1-2 paired with TRAJ12, TRAJ20 or TRAJ33, and iNKT TCRs by TRAV10 paired with TRAJ18. VDJdb, accessed on 1 November 2021, was searched for TCRs annotated for CMV, EBV and SARS-CoV-2, and TCRs annotated for more than one antigen were excluded. TCRdb itself trimmed the public reads at Q25 with fastp, ran MiXCR and retained productive beta chains. For every CDR3 protein sequence, its rows merge into one entry that carries the most common genes and DNA. These V and J calls are TCRdb output, not the study's own analysis. Present in this sample are tens of thousands of distinct CDR3 sequences, less than 7% of which were seen just once. Together, the top ten hold 9.5% to 15% of the sample.

The source material was whole blood. The chain uses TRBV10-3 and TRBJ2-5; 10 bases in between match TRBD1. The receptor's source is an adult who was a healthcare worker with PCR-confirmed SARS-CoV-2 infection or an uninfected control (not recorded which). The DNA sequence is given as TGTGCCATCAGCGGGACAGGGGAGGAGACCCAGTACTTC. Translation gives CAISGTGEETQYF.